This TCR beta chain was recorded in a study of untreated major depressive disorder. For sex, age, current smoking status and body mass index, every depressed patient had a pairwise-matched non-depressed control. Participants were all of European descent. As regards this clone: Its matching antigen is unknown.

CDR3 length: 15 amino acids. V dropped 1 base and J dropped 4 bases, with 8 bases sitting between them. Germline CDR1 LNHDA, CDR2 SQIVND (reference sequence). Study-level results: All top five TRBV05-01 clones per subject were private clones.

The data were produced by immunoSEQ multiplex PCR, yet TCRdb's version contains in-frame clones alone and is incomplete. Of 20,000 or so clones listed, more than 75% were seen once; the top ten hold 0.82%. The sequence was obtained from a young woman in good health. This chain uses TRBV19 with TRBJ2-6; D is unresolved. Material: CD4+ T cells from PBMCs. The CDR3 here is CASSIGRSGANVLTF. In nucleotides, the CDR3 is TGTGCCAGTAGTATAGGGCGCTCCGGGGCCAACGTCCTGACTTTC.